This T cell receptor beta chain emerged from a study of cytomegalovirus exposure and HLA in healthy donors. Study conclusions and caveats: Based on reports, TCR beta sequences accurately predicted HLA-A and HLA-B alleles for most subjects.

The ends lost 4 bases at V and 6 bases at J; junction bases unmatched: 7. Germline V gives CDR1 SGHTS, CDR2 YDEGEE. The CDR3 is 15 amino acids. Concerning this clone: Antigen unknown.

Amplification used 60 Vbeta primers and 13 Jbeta primers. Repertoires were generated with immunoSEQ multiplex PCR, while TCRdb's copy carries only in-frame clones and drops some. The data show about 140,000 clones, approximately 82% seen once. The sample was PBMCs. This clonotype was sampled from a man aged 25 to 40 in good health and CMV-seropositive. The chain recombines TRBV5-8 with TRBJ1-6; TRBD1 matches at 7 bases. This chain's CDR3 is CASSPGQRVNSPLHF. The CDR3 nucleotides read TGTGCCAGCAGCCCGGGACAGCGCGTTAATTCACCCCTCCACTTT.